This T cell receptor beta chain was captured by sequencing in a study of blood T cell repertoires in COVID-19. The wider study: Samples came from the United States, Italy and Spain, spanning acute and convalescent COVID-19. PBMCs, B-cell-depleted T cells, or T cells provided the cDNA or gDNA that made up the material.

In the source study's methods: Reference gene primer amplification in the assay estimated nucleated cell counts. Here immunoSEQ multiplex PCR was the method, and the copy in TCRdb shows in-frame clones only, minus some. That table gives V, J and clone size, and the DNA gave D and trimming. The data contain some 130,000 clones, almost 70% of them singletons. Trimming left V 1 base short and J 6 bases short, with 10 bases between. The CDR3 sequence is 13 residues long. Per the germline V gene, CDR1 is LGHDT and CDR2 is YNNKEL (reference sequence). The sample comprised peripheral blood. This TCR was sampled from a woman in her sixties or seventies with acute or convalescent COVID-19. The gene calls are TRBV3-1 (or the pseudogene TRBV3-2) and TRBJ2-7; D not resolved. CDR3 residues: CASSQGALLEQYF. Written as DNA, the CDR3 is TGTGCCAGCAGCCAAGGGGCTCTCCTCGAGCAGTACTTC.